This TCR beta chain was sequenced for a study of post-analysis software for immune sequencing data. Study overall: Relapsing-remitting, secondary progressive and progressive-relapsing multiple sclerosis courses were included.

To note about this clonotype: Its matching antigen is unknown.

Study results and limitations: Under the F measure, samples that were prepared in one batch clustered strongly together. Significantly lower normalized Chao1 diversity was seen in multiple sclerosis patients than in controls.

TCR beta cDNA libraries had unique molecular identifiers. TCRdb called the PCR reads again in MiXCR, with one record for every CDR3 protein. The table lists 800,000 to 950,000 distinct CDR3 sequences, approximately 53% of them singletons. The sequence was collected from a girl aged 10 to 17 with multiple sclerosis. The sequencing sample was made of blood.

The CDR3 coding sequence is TGTGCCAGCAGTTACTCGACGCTTTCAGGGGGAGGGAACTATGGCTACACCTTC. This translates into CASSYSTLSGGGNYGYTF. The chain is built from TRBV6-5 and TRBJ1-2, with TRBD1 matching 7 bases. Trimming removed 0 bases from V and 2 bases from J; junction bases left unmatched: 12. This CDR3 comprises 18 residues. Germline values: CDR1 MNHEY, CDR2 SVGAGI.